This entry is about one TCR beta chain. These data are taken from a study of blood T cell repertoires in COVID-19. In the study overall: Nucleic acid was either cDNA or gDNA, and it came from T cells, B-cell-depleted T cells, or PBMCs.

Clones were sequenced by immunoSEQ multiplex PCR, and TCRdb holds only the in-frame ones, with some missing. The table shows around 450,000 clones, with 90% occurring only once. The germline CDR1 and CDR2 sequences are SGHTA and FQGTGA. The CDR3 totals 15 residues. Trimming took 5 bases from V and 1 from J, leaving 14 bases between them. What was sequenced was PBMCs or T cells enriched from blood (not recorded which). The chain has TRBV7-3 and TRBJ1-1; D gene unclear. The origin of this receptor is a man aged 18 to 29 who had recovered from COVID-19. The CDR3 DNA is TGTGCCAGCAGCCGAACTCGGGTTGGGAACACTGAAGCTTTCTTT. Its translation: CASSRTRVGNTEAFF.